The 19 T cell receptor beta chains below were found in one sample sequenced in a study of blood T cell repertoires in COVID-19. TCRdb's table, derived via immunoSEQ multiplex PCR, lists solely in-frame clones and lacks some. Among 110,000 to 150,000 clones listed, around four fifths were seen once. Sequenced input: PBMCs or T cells enriched from blood (not recorded which). All receptors derive from a woman between 40 and 55 years old who had recovered from COVID-19.

This chain links TRBV20-1 with TRBJ1-2; D is possibly TRBD1 (5 bases). Germline lookup yields CDR1 DFQATT and CDR2 SNEGSKA (reference sequence). This CDR3 comprises 9 residues. CDR3 in DNA: TGCAGCCCAGGGTCTAGCTACACCTTC. This encodes CSPGSSYTF.

This chain uses TRBV2 with TRBJ1-5, with D possibly being TRBD1 (5 bases). Per the germline V gene, CDR1 is SNHLY and CDR2 is FYNNEI. This CDR3 is built from 15 residues. V was pared by 7 bases and J by 2 bases, with 15 bases between. The CDR3 DNA reads as TGTGCCAGCAACCCCGGACAAATGGGCAATCAGCCCCAGCATTTT. Protein product: CASNPGQMGNQPQHF.

The V call is TRBV20-1, the J call TRBJ2-1; D is ambiguous. There are 10 residues in the CDR3. Germline V gives CDR1 DFQATT, CDR2 SNEGSKA (reference sequence). Deletions cut 5 bases from V and 4 bases from J, with 3 bases between. CDR3 sequence (DNA): TGCAGTGCTCGTTACAATGAGCAGTTCTTC. Translating gives CSARYNEQFF.

The gene calls are TRBV7-6 and TRBJ2-7; D is unclear. Looked up from germline, CDR1 is SGHVS and CDR2 is FNYEAQ. The CDR3 sequence is 15 residues long. Trimming took off 3 bases at V and 0 bases at J, with 12 bases between the two ends. CDR3 residues: CASSLGTSSSYEQYF. The CDR3 bases are TGTGCCAGCAGCTTGGGCACCTCAAGCTCCTACGAGCAGTACTTC.

This chain connects TRBV18 to TRBJ1-6, with D perhaps TRBD1 (5 bases). The CDR3 sequence is 15 residues long. V was pared by 6 bases and J by 0 bases, with 9 bases between. CDR1 KGHSH and CDR2 LQKENI come from the germline V gene. The CDR3 DNA is TGTGCCAGCTCCCCGACAGTCTCCTATAATTCACCCCTCCACTTT. Amino acid sequence: CASSPTVSYNSPLHF.

The chain joins TRBV7-9 to TRBJ1-1; TRBD1 matches 7 bases. This CDR3 comprises 13 residues. The germline V gene has CDR1 SEHNR and CDR2 FQNEAQ (reference sequence). V lost 5 bases and J lost 5; bases outside the gene matches: 5. The CDR3 nucleotides read TGTGCCAGCAGCCCAGGGGGAGGAACTGAAGCTTTCTTT. Residues: CASSPGGGTEAFF. The full variable domain, completed using reference TRBV7-9 and TRBJ1-1, is DTGVSQNPRHKITKRGQNVTFRCDPISEHNRLYWYRQTLGQGPEFLTYFQNEAQLEKSRLLSDRFSAERPKGSFSTLEIQRTEQGDSAMYLCASSPGGGTEAFFGQGTRLTVV.

The chain is built from TRBV7-8 and TRBJ2-1; TRBD1 matches 8 bases. The CDR3 spans 15 residues. CDR1 and CDR2 (germline): SGHVS, FQNEAQ. V trimming: 1 base; J trimming: 8 bases; junction bases outside the gene matches: 7. Here the CDR3 reads CASSLDRGYSDEQFF. The CDR3 nucleotides read TGTGCCAGCAGCTTAGACAGGGGGTATTCGGATGAGCAGTTCTTC.

The rearrangement joins TRBV5-1 to TRBJ1-5; 7 nucleotides line up with TRBD1. CDR3 length: 18 residues. V shed 8 bases and J 0 bases; nucleotides not matched to a gene: 17. Germline-derived CDR1 and CDR2 are SGHRS and YFSETQ. This CDR3 reads CARGGSGQPHYSNQPQHF. The CDR3 DNA sequence: TGCGCCAGAGGGGGATCGGGACAGCCTCACTATAGCAATCAGCCCCAGCATTTT.

This rearrangement joins TRBV19 to TRBJ1-2; D remains unclear. The CDR3 sequence is 17 residues long. Germline V gives CDR1 LNHDA, CDR2 SQIVND (reference sequence). V lost 3 bases and J 0 bases, leaving 17 bases between the germline ends. The CDR3 region has the DNA TGTGCCAGTAGTATGAGGAGGGCAGGATCTTCTAACTATGGCTACACCTTC. It codes for CASSMRRAGSSNYGYTF.

This clone showed up just a few times. The chain is built from TRBV24-1 and TRBJ2-7; the D is unclear. Germline V CDR1 and CDR2: KGHDR, SFDVKD. The V and J ends lost 8 bases and 0 bases respectively, with 19 bases between them. The CDR3 is 16 amino acids. CDR3 region: CATTGGEDHRSYEQYF. Here the CDR3 DNA reads TGTGCCACCACCGGCGGTGAAGACCATCGCTCCTACGAGCAGTACTTC.

V and J are TRBV19 and TRBJ2-2, with D perhaps TRBD2 (6 bases). This CDR3 is 13 amino acids long. In germline, CDR1 is LNHDA, CDR2 SQIVND (reference sequence). Trimming shortened V by 6 bases and J by 6 bases, and 11 bases separated the two germline ends. The CDR3: CASRPGEAGELFF. Here the CDR3 DNA reads TGTGCCAGTAGGCCGGGAGAGGCCGGGGAGCTGTTTTTT.

The chain is built from TRBV6-2 or TRBV6-3 and TRBJ2-1, with 8 positions matching TRBD2. Per germline, CDR1 MNHEY and CDR2 SVGEGT. This CDR3 contains 15 residues. The trim removed 6 bases at V and 2 bases at J, leaving 6 bases unmatched. The CDR3 DNA reads as TGTGCCAGCAGGTACCTAGCGGGCGCCTACAATGAGCAGTTCTTC. It translates to CASRYLAGAYNEQFF.

The chain links TRBV9 to TRBJ2-5; TRBD1 agrees at 9 bases. The CDR3 loop spans 16 amino acids. Trimming cost V 1 base and J 1 base; bases outside gene matches: 5. Looked up from germline, CDR1 is SGDLS and CDR2 is YYNGEE. CDR3 sequence reads: CASSVPGQGPQETQYF. For the CDR3, the DNA is TGTGCCAGCAGCGTACCGGGACAGGGCCCCCAAGAGACCCAGTACTTC.

The genes are TRBV28 and TRBJ2-7; 7 bases are a match to TRBD1. CDR3 length: 16 amino acids. V trimming: 5 bases; J trimming: 2 bases; junction bases outside the gene matches: 12. Germline CDR1 MDHEN, CDR2 SYDVKM. CDR3: CASSLPPTGITYEQYF. The CDR3 DNA is TGTGCCAGCAGTCTCCCGCCGACAGGGATTACCTACGAGCAGTACTTC. Full variable domain (missing parts from reference TRBV28 and TRBJ2-7): DVKVTQSSRYLVKRTGEKVFLECVQDMDHENMFWYRQDPGLGLRLIYFSYDVKMKEKGDIPEGYSVSREKKERFSLILESASTNQTSMYLCASSLPPTGITYEQYFGPGTRLTVT.

This clone occurred once. This rearrangement joins TRBV7-8 to TRBJ2-1; 9 bases match TRBD2. Germline V gene lookup returns CDR1 SGHVS and CDR2 FQNEAQ. The CDR3 spans 18 residues. The J segment lost 2 bases and the V segment lost 5 bases, leaving 13 bases of the junction unmatched. The CDR3 DNA sequence: TGTGCCAGCAGCCGTCGCATTAGCGGGAGTTGGGCCTACAATGAGCAGTTCTTC. It encodes CASSRRISGSWAYNEQFF.

The chain joins TRBV7-8 to TRBJ1-1; unclear D gene. V shed 5 bases and J shed 11 bases, with 18 bases lying between them. CDR3 length: 13 amino acids. Germline CDR1 and CDR2: SGHVS and FQNEAQ. Here the CDR3 DNA reads TGTGCCAGCAGCCTAGGCGGTGGTTTAGGCGCTTTCTTT. It yields the protein CASSLGGGLGAFF.

The CDR3 sequence: CASRRTGSTDTQYF. The CDR3 region has the DNA TGTGCCAGCAGGCGGACAGGTAGCACAGATACGCAGTATTTT. The rearrangement links TRBV7-9 to TRBJ2-3, with 7 bases identical to TRBD1. The CDR3 has 14 residues. CDR1 and CDR2 from the germline V gene are SEHNR and FQNEAQ (reference sequence). The junction had 3 bases not matched to a gene; V was cut back by 6 bases and J by 0 bases.

A remark on this clone: The CDR3 does not close with the conserved phenylalanine or tryptophan, likely indicating a read error. The DNA is left out, because the CDR3 cannot be placed on it with certainty; the CDR3 is given as TCRdb lists it. V usage is TRBV7-2 and J usage is TRBJ2-7; TRBD2, the D gene given by the table, was not confirmed from the DNA. The germline CDR1 and CDR2 sequences are SGHTA and FQGNSA. A total of 13 residues make up the CDR3, ends included. CDR3 region: CASSLGTSVSYRP.

The rearrangement joins TRBV20-1 to TRBJ2-1; TRBD2 aligns across 8 bases. Unmatched junction bases numbered 7, after V lost 3 bases and J lost 6 bases. Germline CDR1 and CDR2: DFQATT and SNEGSKA (reference sequence). The CDR3 is made up of 14 amino acids. This CDR3 reads CSASPAGGPNEQFF. The CDR3 coding sequence is TGCAGTGCTAGTCCCGCGGGGGGACCCAATGAGCAGTTCTTC.